The present T cell receptor (beta chain) was sequenced within a study of blood T cell repertoires in COVID-19. V trimming: 6 bases; J trimming: 4 bases; junction bases outside the gene matches: 6. Germline V gives CDR1 MGHRA, CDR2 YSYEKL. The CDR3 runs to 16 residues. As handled by the study authors: Nucleated cell counts were estimated from reference gene primer amplification. Libraries were prepared by immunoSEQ multiplex PCR; TCRdb keeps only in-frame clonotypes and omits some of them. Clonal size and the V and J genes are those of that table, whereas D and trimming came from the DNA. The table records roughly 190,000 clones, 65% to 85% of them present only once.

The clonotype comes from a woman aged 25 to 45 who had recovered from COVID-19. Sequencing was done on a sample of PBMCs or T cells enriched from blood (not recorded which). The chain employs TRBV4-1 and TRBJ2-6; TRBD1 agrees at 10 bases. The CDR3 loop reads CASSAGTGAGANVLTF. The CDR3 nucleotides are TGCGCCAGCAGTGCCGGGACAGGGGCAGGGGCCAACGTCCTGACTTTC.